The T cell receptor (beta chain) described here comes from a study of T-cell reconstitution after alpha-beta-depleted transplantation in children. This CDR3 spans 14 amino acids. V lost 4 bases and J lost 2, with 6 bases in between. Germline V gene data show CDR1 as MNHEY and CDR2 as SMNVEV (reference sequence). Unique molecular identifiers featured in how the TCRbeta library was prepared. TCRdb analysed the PCR reads with MiXCR anew, one entry per CDR3 protein. This sample has about 400,000 distinct CDR3 sequences, with 13% found just once. The sample here was PBMCs, taken from the stem cell graft. This TCR was recovered from a human donor who donated a stem cell graft to a child with Fanconi anemia. The V call is TRBV27, the J call TRBJ2-6; possible D gene TRBD1, 5 bases. The CDR3 DNA sequence: TGTGCCAGCAGTTCACAGGCTGGGGCCAACGTCCTGACTTTC. This gives the protein CASSSQAGANVLTF.